The clone carrying this T cell receptor (beta chain) came up a few times. Its antigen is still unknown. Preparation of the TCRbeta library involved a method that used unique molecular identifiers. TCRdb fed the PCR reads into MiXCR, producing one record per CDR3 protein. The sample has roughly 790,000 distinct CDR3 sequences; about 15% are singletons. This CDR3 spans 23 amino acids. Deletions cut 0 bases from V and 3 bases from J, with 30 bases between. CDR1 MNHEY and CDR2 SVGEGT come from the germline V gene. This specimen belongs to a study of T-cell reconstitution after alpha-beta-depleted transplantation in children. General study points: Expanded graft clones numbering several hundred reportedly gave rise to alpha-beta T cells about two months after transplant. Once a year had passed after transplant, T-cell counts and diversity came mostly from newly produced T cells. In some patients, recipient T cells and intrathymic progenitors surviving conditioning explained high day-60 diversity.

This clonotype originated in a male patient aged 10 to 17 who had a stem cell transplant for acute lymphoblastic leukemia, so the T cells may come from the graft donor. Source: PBMCs, mostly from graft donor cells, taken 360 days after TCRalphabeta/CD19-depleted stem cell transplant. The chain employs TRBV6-2 or TRBV6-3 and TRBJ2-6, with D possibly matching TRBD1 (6 bases). Written as DNA, the CDR3 is TGTGCCAGCAGTTACTCAGTCGTCAGGGGTACCCTCAGCGCCGCGAATGGGGCCAACGTCCTGACTTTC. It encodes CASSYSVVRGTLSAANGANVLTF.